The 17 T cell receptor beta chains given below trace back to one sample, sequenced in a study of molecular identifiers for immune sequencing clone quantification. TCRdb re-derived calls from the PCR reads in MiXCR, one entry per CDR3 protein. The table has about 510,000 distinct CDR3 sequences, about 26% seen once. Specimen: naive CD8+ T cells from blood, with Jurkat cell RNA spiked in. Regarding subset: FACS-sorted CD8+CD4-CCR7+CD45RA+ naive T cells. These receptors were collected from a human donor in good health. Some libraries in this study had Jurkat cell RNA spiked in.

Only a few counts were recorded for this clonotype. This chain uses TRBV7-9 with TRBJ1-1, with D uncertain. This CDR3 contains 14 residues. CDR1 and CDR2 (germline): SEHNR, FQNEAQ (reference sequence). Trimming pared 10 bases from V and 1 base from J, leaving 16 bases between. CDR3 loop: CAIPGVQKNTEAFF. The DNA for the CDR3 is TGTGCCATCCCAGGAGTGCAGAAGAACACTGAAGCTTTCTTT.

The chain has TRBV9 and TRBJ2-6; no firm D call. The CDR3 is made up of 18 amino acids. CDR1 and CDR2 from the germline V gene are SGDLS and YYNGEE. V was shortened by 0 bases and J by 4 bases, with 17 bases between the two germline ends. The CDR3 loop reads CASSVVGHQSYGANVLTF. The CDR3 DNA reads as TGTGCCAGCAGCGTAGTGGGCCACCAGTCCTACGGGGCCAACGTCCTGACTTTC.

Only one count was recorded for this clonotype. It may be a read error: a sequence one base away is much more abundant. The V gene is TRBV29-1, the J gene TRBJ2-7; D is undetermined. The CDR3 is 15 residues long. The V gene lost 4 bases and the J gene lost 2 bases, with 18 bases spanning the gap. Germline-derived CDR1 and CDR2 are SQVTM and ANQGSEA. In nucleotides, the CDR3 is TGCAGCGTTGGAGATCCCGGCCAGTTACCCTACGAGCAGTACTTC. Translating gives CSVGDPGQLPYEQYF.

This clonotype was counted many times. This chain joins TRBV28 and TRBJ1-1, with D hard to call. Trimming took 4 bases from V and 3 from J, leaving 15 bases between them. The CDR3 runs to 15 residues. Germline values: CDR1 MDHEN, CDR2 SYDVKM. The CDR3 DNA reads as TGTGCCAGCAGTTCGGATTTTGCCTGGGACACTGAAGCTTTCTTT. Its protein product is CASSSDFAWDTEAFF.

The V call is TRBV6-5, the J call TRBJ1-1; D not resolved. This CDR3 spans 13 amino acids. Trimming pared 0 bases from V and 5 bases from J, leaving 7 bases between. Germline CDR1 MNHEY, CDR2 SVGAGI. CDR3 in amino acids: CASSYSLVTEAFF. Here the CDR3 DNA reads TGTGCCAGCAGTTACTCCCTAGTAACTGAAGCTTTCTTT.

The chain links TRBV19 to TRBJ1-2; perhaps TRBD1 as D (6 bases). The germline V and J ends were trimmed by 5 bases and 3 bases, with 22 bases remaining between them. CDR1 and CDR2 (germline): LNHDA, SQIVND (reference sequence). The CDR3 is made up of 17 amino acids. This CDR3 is CASSPVLGGARDYGYTF. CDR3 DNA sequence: TGTGCCAGTAGTCCCGTACTGGGGGGCGCCCGCGACTATGGCTACACCTTC.

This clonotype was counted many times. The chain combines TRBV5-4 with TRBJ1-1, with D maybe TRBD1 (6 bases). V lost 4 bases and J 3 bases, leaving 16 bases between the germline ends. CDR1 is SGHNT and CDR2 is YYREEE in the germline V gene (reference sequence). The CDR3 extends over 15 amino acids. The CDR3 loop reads CASSHEPGQDTEAFF. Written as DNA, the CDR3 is TGTGCCAGCAGCCACGAACCGGGACAAGACACTGAAGCTTTCTTT.

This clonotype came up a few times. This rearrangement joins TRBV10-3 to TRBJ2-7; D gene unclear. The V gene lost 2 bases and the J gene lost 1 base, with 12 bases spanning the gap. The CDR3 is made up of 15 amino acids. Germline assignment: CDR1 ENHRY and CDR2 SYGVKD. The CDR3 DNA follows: TGTGCCATCAGTGAGAGTTCGGCGGTTTCCTACGAGCAGTACTTC. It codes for CAISESSAVSYEQYF.

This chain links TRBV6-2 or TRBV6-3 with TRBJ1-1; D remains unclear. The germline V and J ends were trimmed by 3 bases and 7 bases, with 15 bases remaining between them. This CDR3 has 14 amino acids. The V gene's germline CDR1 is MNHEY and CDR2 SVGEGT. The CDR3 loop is CASSYGERGNEAFF. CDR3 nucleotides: TGTGCCAGCAGTTATGGGGAGAGAGGCAATGAAGCTTTCTTT.

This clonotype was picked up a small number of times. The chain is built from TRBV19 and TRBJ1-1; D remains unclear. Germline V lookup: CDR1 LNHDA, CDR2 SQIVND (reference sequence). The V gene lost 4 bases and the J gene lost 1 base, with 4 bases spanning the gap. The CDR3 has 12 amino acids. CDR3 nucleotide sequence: TGTGCCAGTAGTAGACAGAACACTGAAGCTTTCTTT. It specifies CASSRQNTEAFF.

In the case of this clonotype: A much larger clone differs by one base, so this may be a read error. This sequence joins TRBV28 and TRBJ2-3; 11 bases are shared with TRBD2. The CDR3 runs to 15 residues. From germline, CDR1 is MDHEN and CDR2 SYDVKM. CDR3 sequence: CASSLTSGITDTQCF. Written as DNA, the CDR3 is TGTGCCAGCAGTCTGACTAGCGGGATCACAGATACGCAGTGTTTT.

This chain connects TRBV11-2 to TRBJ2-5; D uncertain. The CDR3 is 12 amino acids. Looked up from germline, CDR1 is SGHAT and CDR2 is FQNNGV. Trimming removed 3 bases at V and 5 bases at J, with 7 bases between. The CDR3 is CASSFMFETQYF. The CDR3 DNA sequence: TGTGCCAGCAGCTTCATGTTCGAGACCCAGTACTTC. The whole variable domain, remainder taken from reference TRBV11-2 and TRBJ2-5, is EAGVAQSPRYKIIEKRQSVAFWCNPISGHATLYWYQQILGQGPKLLIQFQNNGVVDDSQLPKDRFSAERLKGVDSTLKIQPAKLEDSAVYLCASSFMFETQYFGPGTRLLVL.

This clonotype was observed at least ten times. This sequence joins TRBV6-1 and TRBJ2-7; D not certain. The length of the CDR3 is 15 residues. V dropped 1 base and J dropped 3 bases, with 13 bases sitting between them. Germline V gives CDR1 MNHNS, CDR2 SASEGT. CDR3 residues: CASSEDVTLDYEQYF. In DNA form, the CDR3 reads TGTGCCAGCAGTGAAGATGTGACACTGGACTACGAGCAGTACTTC.

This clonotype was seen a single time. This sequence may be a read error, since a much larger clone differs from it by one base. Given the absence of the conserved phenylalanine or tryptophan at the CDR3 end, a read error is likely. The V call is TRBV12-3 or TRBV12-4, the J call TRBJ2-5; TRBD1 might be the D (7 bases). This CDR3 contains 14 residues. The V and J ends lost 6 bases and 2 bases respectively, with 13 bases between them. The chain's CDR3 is CASSRGTAQETQYL. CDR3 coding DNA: TGTGCCAGCAGCCGCGGGACAGCACAAGAGACCCAGTACCTC.

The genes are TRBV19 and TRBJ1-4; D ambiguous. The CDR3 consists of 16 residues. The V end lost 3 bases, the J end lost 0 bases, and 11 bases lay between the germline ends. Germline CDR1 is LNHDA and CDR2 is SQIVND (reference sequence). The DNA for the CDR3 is TGTGCCAGTAGTATTATGGCTGCGGCAACTAATGAAAAACTGTTTTTT. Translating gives CASSIMAAATNEKLFF.

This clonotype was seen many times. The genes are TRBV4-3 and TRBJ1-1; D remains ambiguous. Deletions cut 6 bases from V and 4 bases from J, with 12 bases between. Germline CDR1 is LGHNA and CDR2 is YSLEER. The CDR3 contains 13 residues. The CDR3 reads CASSSLLGTEAFF. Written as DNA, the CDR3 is TGCGCCAGCAGTAGCCTACTCGGCACTGAAGCTTTCTTT.

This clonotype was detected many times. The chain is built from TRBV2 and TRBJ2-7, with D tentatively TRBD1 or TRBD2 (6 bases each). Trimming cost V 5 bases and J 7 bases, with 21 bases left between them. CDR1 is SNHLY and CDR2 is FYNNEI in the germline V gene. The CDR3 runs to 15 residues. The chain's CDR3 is CASSQPRRGSGEQYF. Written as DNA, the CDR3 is TGTGCCAGCAGTCAGCCTCGGAGGGGGTCGGGAGAGCAGTACTTC.